This TCR beta chain emerged from a study of T cell responses to AZD1222 COVID-19 vaccine. Both about-4-week and about-12-week second-dose recipients were combined. Of note for this clone: Antigen specificity is unknown.

Germline values: CDR1 LNHDA, CDR2 SQIVND (reference sequence). The V segment lost 4 bases and the J segment 0 bases; nucleotides outside the gene matches: 8. CDR3 length: 17 residues. General study findings and limits: All repertoire sampling was performed exclusively after the peak T cell response. Donors were chiefly white British, with a greater number of females, and clonal diversity was perhaps underestimated.

The protocol was immunoSEQ multiplex PCR, while the TCRdb copy is restricted to in-frame clones and leaves out a portion. This table has roughly 98,000 clones, around nine tenths appearing once. The chain carries TRBV19 and TRBJ1-5, with 8 bases lining up with TRBD1. The specimen comprised peripheral blood, sampled 28 days after the second AZD1222 dose. This receptor was obtained from an adult who received the AZD1222 COVID-19 vaccine. CDR3 DNA sequence: TGTGCCAGTAGTACCCTGACAGGGGTCAATAGCAATCAGCCCCAGCATTTT. Encoded protein: CASSTLTGVNSNQPQHF.